The following is a T cell receptor beta chain sequence with its context. Its antigen is currently unknown. J gave up 2 bases and V 4 bases, and 5 bases lay outside the gene matches. Germline V gene data show CDR1 as MNHNY and CDR2 as SVGAGI (reference sequence). The CDR3 is 15 residues long. This entry belongs to a study of cytomegalovirus exposure and HLA in healthy donors. Whole-study results and caveats: Most observed TCR sequences were rare, whereas some public TCRs were detected in many donors.

Only in-frame clones appear in the TCRdb table, and some are missing; sequencing was by immunoSEQ multiplex PCR. This table holds some 49,000 clones, about 91% found once. V gene TRBV6-6 combines with J gene TRBJ2-7; 10 bases map to TRBD1. The sample taken for sequencing was PBMCs. The receptor was derived from a man younger than 35 in good health and CMV-seronegative. The CDR3, as DNA: TGTGCCAGCAGTTCCGAGGGACAGGGGCCCTACGAGCAGTACTTC. Translating gives CASSSEGQGPYEQYF.